This entry features one TCR beta chain sequence. Its antigen is undetermined. CDR1 SGHRS and CDR2 YFSETQ come from the germline V gene. V shed 6 bases and J shed 3 bases, with 12 bases lying between them. This CDR3 has 13 amino acids. The sample comes from a study of T cell responses to AZD1222 COVID-19 vaccine. Method: immunoSEQ multiplex PCR; TCRdb's copy keeps in-frame clones and lacks some. The sample has 70,000 or so clones, 60% to 85% seen once; the top ten hold about 12%. General observations from the study: Two AZD1222 administrations were followed by greater Spike-specific TCR breadth and depth. At baseline, just 6 or 7 AZD1222 recipients tested seropositive.

The chain has TRBV5-1 and TRBJ1-1; D not resolved. Sequences were derived from peripheral blood, sampled on day 0 of AZD1222 vaccination. This sequence was found in an adult in good health. CDR3 protein: CASKTRPDTEAFF. CDR3 nucleotide sequence: TGCGCCAGCAAGACCCGGCCCGACACTGAAGCTTTCTTT.